What follows is one TCR beta chain and its context. CDR1 and CDR2 (germline): MNHEY, SMNVEV (reference sequence). This CDR3 is 16 amino acids long. The V gene end was trimmed by 4 bases and the J gene end by 2 bases; junction bases not matched to a gene: 10. This sample is drawn from a study of blood T cell repertoires in COVID-19. Across the whole study: The United States, Italy and Spain were the sources of the acute and convalescent COVID-19 samples. From T cells, B-cell-depleted T cells, or PBMCs came the material, which was cDNA or gDNA.

Original processing methods: Reference gene primer amplification gave estimated nucleated cell counts. Sequencing used immunoSEQ multiplex PCR; TCRdb keeps in-frame clones, though not all of them. D and trimming were read from the DNA, whereas the V and J calls and clone size are those reported in that table. This sample has around 220,000 clones, with 80% to 90% found just once. The clonotype originates from a man between 18 and 29 years old with active or convalescent COVID-19. The specimen was peripheral blood. V usage is TRBV27 and J usage is TRBJ2-7; TRBD1 matches 8 bases. The CDR3 nucleotides read TGTGCCAGCAGTTCATCCGGGACAGGAACCCCCTACGAGCAGTACTTC. As protein: CASSSSGTGTPYEQYF.